Listed below are T cell receptor beta chains from one sample, sequenced in a study of blood T cell repertoires in COVID-19. The table came from immunoSEQ multiplex PCR; TCRdb's copy has only in-frame clones and leaves some out. The sample includes approximately 77,000 clones, about 82% of them seen just once. What was sequenced was peripheral blood. The receptors stem from a man aged 45-60 years with COVID-19, enrolled during active disease. Both conserved end residues are part of each CDR3. A D gene is named only where the DNA matches it firmly. The size entry is marked missing in some rows and otherwise reads once, few, many or a size class.

D gene	V gene	clone size	J gene	CDR3 DNA	CDR3 protein
TRBD1	TRBV28	-	TRBJ1-1	TGTGCCAGCAGTTCACAGGGGGTGAACACTGAAGCTTTCTTT	CASSSQGVNTEAFF
-	TRBV27	few	TRBJ1-5	TGTGCCAGCAGTTCAACAGGGTATAGCAATCAGCCCCAGCATTTT	CASSSTGYSNQPQHF
TRBD1	TRBV19	-	TRBJ1-5	TGTGCCAGTAGTGCAAGGGGGCACAATCAGCCCCAGCATTTT	CASSARGHNQPQHF
TRBD2	TRBV7-3	-	TRBJ2-7	TGTGCCAGCAGGCGGACTAGCGGGATTTTGGAGCAGTACTTC	CASRRTSGILEQYF
TRBD2	TRBV4-2	-	TRBJ2-1	TGTGCCAGCAGCCAAGCCGGAATAACTAGCGGGATCAATGAGCAGTTCTTC	CASSQAGITSGINEQFF
TRBD2	TRBV2	-	TRBJ2-1	TGTGCCAGCAGCCCCGGGACTAGCGGGAGTTATGAGCAGTTCTTC	CASSPGTSGSYEQFF
TRBD1	TRBV19	once	TRBJ1-3	TGTGCCAGTATTGCGACAGGGTCCGGAAACACCATATATTTT	CASIATGSGNTIYF
-	TRBV29-1	-	TRBJ1-1	TGCAGCGTGTGGGCCTCCGAAGGGGCTGAAGCTTTCTTT	CSVWASEGAEAFF
-	TRBV4-2	-	TRBJ2-7	TGTGCCAGCAGCCAAGTTCACTCAAGAACCTACGAGCAGTACTTC	CASSQVHSRTYEQYF
-	TRBV6-4	-	TRBJ2-3	TGTGCCAGCAGTGACTCACAGTGGTCTAGCACAGATACGCAGTATTTT	CASSDSQWSSTDTQYF
TRBD2	TRBV11-2	-	TRBJ2-5	TGTGCCAGCAGCTTCACGCCGGGACTAGCGGGAGAAGGGGAGACCCAGTACTTC	CASSFTPGLAGEGETQYF
-	TRBV2	-	TRBJ2-1	TGTGCCAGCAGGGAGACTCGAAAGCAGTTCTTC	CASRETRKQFF
TRBD1	TRBV19	-	TRBJ2-5	TGTGCCAGCCGGTCCGGGACAGAAGAGACCCAGTACTTC	CASRSGTEETQYF
-	TRBV7-9	-	TRBJ1-2	TGTGCCAGCAGCTTAGCCCTCCCGAGGGCGAATGGCTACACCTTC	CASSLALPRANGYTF
-	TRBV18	-	TRBJ2-7	TGTGCCAGCTCACCAGGGCTTGGCGAGCAGTACTTC	CASSPGLGEQYF
-	TRBV4-2	-	TRBJ2-1	TGTGCCAGCAGCCAAGGTCCCCATTCCTCCTACAATGAGCAGTTCTTC	CASSQGPHSSYNEQFF
TRBD2	TRBV28	-	TRBJ2-7	TGTGCCAGCAGTTTAAGGGCTAGCGGGGGACCGAGCTCCTACGAGCAGTACTTC	CASSLRASGGPSSYEQYF
TRBD2	TRBV5-1	-	TRBJ2-2	TGCGCCAGCAGCTTGTGGGAGGGACGGAACACCGGGGAGCTGTTTTTT	CASSLWEGRNTGELFF
TRBD1	TRBV30	-	TRBJ1-2	TGTGCCTGCTCGGACAGGGGTTATGGCTACACCTTC	CACSDRGYGYTF
TRBD2	TRBV7-2	-	TRBJ2-3	TGTGCCAGCAGGCGGGAGAGGGCTTCCACAGATACGCAGTATTTT	CASRRERASTDTQYF
TRBD2	TRBV19	-	TRBJ2-1	TGTGCCAGTAGTATGCAACTAGCGGGGATTTACAATGAGCAGTTCTTC	CASSMQLAGIYNEQFF
-	TRBV19	-	TRBJ1-1	TGTGCCAGTAGCGGTCGGAACACTGAAGCTTTCTTT	CASSGRNTEAFF
-	TRBV18	-	TRBJ2-1	TGTGCCAGCTCACCGATGCGGAGGGTTGGGGCGGACAATGAGCAGTTCTTC	CASSPMRRVGADNEQFF
TRBD1	TRBV19	few	TRBJ1-1	TGTGCCAGTAGTATAGCAGGGACAGCTCACACTGAAGCTTTCTTT	CASSIAGTAHTEAFF
TRBD2	TRBV6-1	-	TRBJ2-3	TGTGCCAGCAGTGACACACTAGCGGCCACAGATACGCAGTATTTT	CASSDTLAATDTQYF
-	TRBV6-5	-	TRBJ1-2	TGTGCCAGCAGGGACTACTATGGCTACACCTTC	CASRDYYGYTF
-	TRBV6-4	-	TRBJ2-4	TGTGCCAGCAGTGAAACGGGAGAAAAAAACATTCAGTACTTC	CASSETGEKNIQYF
TRBD1	TRBV2	-	TRBJ2-5	TGTGCCAGCAGTGGCGGGACAGGGTTCGAGACCCAGTACTTC	CASSGGTGFETQYF
-	TRBV3-1/TRBV3-2	-	TRBJ1-1	TGTGCCAGCAGCCAATTACCCGGGGTTGCTGAAGCTTTCTTT	CASSQLPGVAEAFF
-	TRBV4-1	-	TRBJ1-2	TGCGCCAGCAGCCAAGGTCTCCTTGATGGCTACACCTTC	CASSQGLLDGYTF
TRBD2	TRBV7-2	-	TRBJ2-1	TGTGCCAGCAGCTTCAGGATAGCGGGGTACAATGAGCAGTTCTTC	CASSFRIAGYNEQFF
TRBD2	TRBV2	-	TRBJ2-7	TGTGCCAGCAGTCGTACGACTAGCGGAAGCTCCTACGAGCAGTACTTC	CASSRTTSGSSYEQYF
-	TRBV4-2	-	TRBJ2-3	TGTGCCAGCAGCCAGCTTACGGGGAGTAAATCAGATACGCAGTATTTT	CASSQLTGSKSDTQYF
-	TRBV24-1	-	TRBJ2-2	TGTGCCACCAGTGATCTCCAGGGTACCGGGGAGCTGTTTTTT	CATSDLQGTGELFF
TRBD1	TRBV4-3	-	TRBJ1-3	TGCGCCAGCAGCCAAGACAGGGGGACTGGAAACACCATATATTTT	CASSQDRGTGNTIYF
TRBD1	TRBV11-2	-	TRBJ1-2	TGTGCCAGCAGCTTCCGGACAGGGTTAAACTATGGCTACACCTTC	CASSFRTGLNYGYTF
TRBD2	TRBV5-1	once	TRBJ2-7	TGCGCCAGCAGCTTGACTAGCGGGATGATGTTATACGAGCAGTACTTC	CASSLTSGMMLYEQYF
-	TRBV28	-	TRBJ1-4	TGTGCCAGCAGCCTAGTTGCAACTAATGAAAAACTGTTTTTT	CASSLVATNEKLFF
TRBD2	TRBV7-2	-	TRBJ2-1	TGTGCCAGCAGCTTAGAGTCCCTAGCGGGGCCATATGAGCAGTTCTTC	CASSLESLAGPYEQFF
-	TRBV29-1	-	TRBJ2-3	TGCAGCCCCGGAGAGCGAGACGTTAGCACAGATACGCAGTATTTT	CSPGERDVSTDTQYF
-	TRBV19	once	TRBJ2-1	TGTGCCAGTAGCGTAAACAGCTTGGGTCCTGTACAGTTCTTC	CASSVNSLGPVQFF
-	TRBV29-1	-	TRBJ2-1	TGCAGCGTTGAAGGAAGTAGCTCCTACAATGAGCAGTTCTTC	CSVEGSSSYNEQFF
-	TRBV5-1	-	TRBJ2-7	TGCGCCAGCAGCTACGACACTACAGGTTTCTGGCCCTACGAGCAGTACTTC	CASSYDTTGFWPYEQYF
TRBD1	TRBV7-2	few	TRBJ2-5	TGTGCCAGCAGCCGTCCAGGGGGTAGGCAAGAGACCCAGTACTTC	CASSRPGGRQETQYF
-	TRBV19	-	TRBJ1-6	TGTGCCAGTACCGAGCGGCAGGATAATAATTCACCCCTCCACTTT	CASTERQDNNSPLHF
TRBD2	TRBV6-5	few	TRBJ2-7	TGTGCCAGCAGTACGGATCGGGAGGCCCGAAGGGAGTACTTC	CASSTDREARREYF
TRBD1	TRBV28	-	TRBJ2-7	TGTGCCAGCTCCCGCCTCGGGCAGGGGGTTGCCTACGAGCAGTACTTC	CASSRLGQGVAYEQYF
-	TRBV7-9	-	TRBJ1-1	TGTGCCAGCAGCACCAGAAGGGGATTGAACACTGAAGCTTTCTTT	CASSTRRGLNTEAFF